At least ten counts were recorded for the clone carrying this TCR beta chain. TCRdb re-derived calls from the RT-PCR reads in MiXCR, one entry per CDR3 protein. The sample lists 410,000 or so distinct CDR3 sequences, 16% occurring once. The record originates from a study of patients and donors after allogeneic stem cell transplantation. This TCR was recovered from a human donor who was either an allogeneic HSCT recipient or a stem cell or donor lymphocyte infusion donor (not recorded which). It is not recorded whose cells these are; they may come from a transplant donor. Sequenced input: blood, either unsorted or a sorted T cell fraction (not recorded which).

The CDR3 DNA is TGTGCCAGCAGTTTATCGGGGATAACAGGGGGTTCTGGAAACACCATATATTTT. Translation gives CASSLSGITGGSGNTIYF. V usage is TRBV27 and J usage is TRBJ1-3, with 8 bases that match TRBD1. CDR3 length equals 18 residues. V trimming: 0 bases; J trimming: 1 base; junction bases outside the gene matches: 8. CDR1 is MNHEY and CDR2 is SMNVEV in the germline V gene (reference sequence).